One sample yielded the 17 T cell receptor beta chains listed below, sequenced in a study of T cell responses to AZD1222 COVID-19 vaccine. TCRdb's table, derived via immunoSEQ multiplex PCR, lists solely in-frame clones and lacks some. The table lists 150,000 to 200,000 clones, about 92% of them singletons. The sequenced sample was peripheral blood, obtained on day 0 of AZD1222 vaccination. The origin of the receptors is an adult in good health.

This clone appeared a single time. This sequence joins TRBV5-1 and TRBJ2-2; tentative D call: TRBD2 (7 bases). V lost 3 bases and J 7 bases, leaving 16 bases between the germline ends. The germline V gene has CDR1 SGHRS and CDR2 YFSETQ. The CDR3 totals 15 residues. The CDR3 sequence is CASSSGGPGVGELFF. For the CDR3, the DNA is TGCGCCAGCAGCTCGGGGGGCCCGGGCGTCGGGGAGCTGTTTTTT.

CDR3 amino acids: CASSQHTPDTGELFF. The CDR3 coding sequence is TGTGCCAGCAGCCAACATACACCCGACACCGGGGAGCTGTTTTTT. The chain has TRBV4-2 and TRBJ2-2; D is undetermined. Trimming took 2 bases from V and 3 from J, leaving 10 bases between them. The CDR3 is made up of 15 amino acids. Germline CDR1 reads LGHNA; CDR2 reads YNFKEQ.

The chain employs TRBV5-1 and TRBJ1-5, with D possibly being TRBD1 (5 bases). V was clipped by 0 bases and J by 2 bases, with 9 bases between them. The CDR3 sequence is 15 residues long. The V gene's germline CDR1 is SGHRS and CDR2 YFSETQ. The CDR3 sequence: CASSLGVGGNQPQHF. CDR3 DNA: TGCGCCAGCAGCTTGGGCGTGGGGGGCAATCAGCCCCAGCATTTT. The full variable domain, completed using reference TRBV5-1 and TRBJ1-5, is KAGVTQTPRYLIKTRGQQVTLSCSPISGHRSVSWYQQTPGQGLQFLFEYFSETQRNKGNFPGRFSGRQFSNSRSEMNVSTLELGDSALYLCASSLGVGGNQPQHFGDGTRLSIL.

The J gene is TRBJ1-2, the V gene TRBV5-1; D remains ambiguous. Trimming removed 6 bases at V and 3 bases at J, with 12 bases between. The germline V gene encodes CDR1 SGHRS and CDR2 YFSETQ. CDR3 size: 13 residues. The CDR3 reads CASTASADYGYTF. CDR3 in DNA: TGCGCCAGCACGGCTTCGGCAGACTATGGCTACACCTTC.

This clone has only one observation. The CDR3 sequence is CASSLGPGDQFF. CDR3 bases: TGTGCCAGCAGCTTAGGTCCGGGGGATCAGTTCTTC. The chain combines TRBV11-2 with TRBJ2-1; a weak D match, TRBD2 (6 bases). This CDR3 comprises 12 residues. In germline, CDR1 is SGHAT, CDR2 FQNNGV. The V end was cut by 1 base, the J end by 13 bases, with 11 bases between.

The chain combines TRBV5-1 with TRBJ1-2; D may be TRBD1 (5 bases). CDR1 and CDR2 (germline): SGHRS, YFSETQ. V was cut by 1 base and J by 4 bases, with 14 bases left in between. The CDR3 sequence is 15 residues long. CDR3 coding DNA: TGCGCCAGCAGCTTGACTGAGGGAGACAGCTATGGCTACACCTTC. Its translation is CASSLTEGDSYGYTF.

CDR3 in DNA: TGTGCCAGCTCACCGGGACAGACCGATAATTCACCCCTCCACTTT. Its translation is CASSPGQTDNSPLHF. The chain uses TRBV18 and TRBJ1-6, with TRBD1 matching 7 bases. Germline values: CDR1 KGHSH, CDR2 LQKENI. This CDR3 region has 15 residues. J gave up 5 bases and V 3 bases, and 4 bases lay outside the gene matches.

This sequence joins TRBV6-5 and TRBJ2-1; either TRBD1 or TRBD2 may fit D (5 bases each). Germline V gene lookup returns CDR1 MNHEY and CDR2 SVGAGI. This CDR3 contains 15 residues. The V end lost 7 bases, the J end lost 7 bases, and 20 bases lay between the germline ends. The CDR3 DNA is TGTGCCAGCATCCGCCCCGGGGCCCGGGGAAATGAGCAGTTCTTC. Its translation is CASIRPGARGNEQFF.

This sequence joins TRBV7-9 and TRBJ2-1; D gene unclear. This CDR3 contains 12 residues. The germline V and J ends were trimmed by 1 base and 12 bases, with 10 bases remaining between them. Per germline, CDR1 SEHNR and CDR2 FQNEAQ (reference sequence). The CDR3 is CASSLVGRLQFF. In DNA form, the CDR3 reads TGTGCCAGCAGCTTAGTCGGGCGACTGCAGTTCTTC.

The gene calls are TRBV25-1 and TRBJ1-2; 8 bases map to TRBD1. The CDR3 is made up of 13 amino acids. J was trimmed by 4 bases and V by 4 bases; bases with no gene match: 2. The germline V gene has CDR1 MGHDK and CDR2 SYGVNS. CDR3: CASSAGQAYGYTF. The CDR3 DNA is TGTGCCAGCAGTGCGGGACAGGCCTATGGCTACACCTTC.

This chain uses TRBV5-1 with TRBJ1-1; TRBD1 might be the D (6 bases). The germline CDR1 and CDR2 sequences are SGHRS and YFSETQ. With 3 bases removed from V and 5 bases from J, the gap between germline ends came to 14 bases. This CDR3 is 14 amino acids long. The CDR3 sequence is CASSYQGKDTEAFF. The CDR3 DNA is TGCGCCAGCAGCTACCAGGGGAAGGATACTGAAGCTTTCTTT.

The V call is TRBV9, the J call TRBJ1-2, with 12 bases that match TRBD1. Germline lookup yields CDR1 SGDLS and CDR2 YYNGEE. The trim removed 0 bases at V and 4 bases at J, leaving 4 bases unmatched. The CDR3 has 16 residues. CDR3 residues: CASSVGGTGGAYGYTF. The CDR3 coding sequence is TGTGCCAGCAGCGTAGGAGGGACAGGGGGCGCCTATGGCTACACCTTC.

This chain connects TRBV4-1 to TRBJ2-1; 11 nucleotides line up with TRBD2. The CDR3 contains 16 residues. The germline CDR1 and CDR2 sequences are MGHRA and YSYEKL. Trimming cost V 2 bases and J 9 bases; bases outside gene matches: 9. DNA for the CDR3: TGCGCCAGCAGCCAAACCGGGACTAGCGGTCCGGTTGAGCAGTTCTTC. Translated: CASSQTGTSGPVEQFF.

This rearrangement joins TRBV7-3 to TRBJ1-6; 8 bases match TRBD1. The CDR3 spans 14 residues. The V and J ends lost 5 bases and 7 bases, in that order; junction bases with no gene match: 4. Looked up from germline, CDR1 is SGHTA and CDR2 is FQGTGA. CDR3 region: CASSPQGDNSPLHF. The DNA of the CDR3 is TGTGCCAGCAGCCCACAGGGGGACAATTCACCCCTCCACTTT.

The chain carries TRBV2 and TRBJ1-2, with no clear D. The CDR3 runs 11 residues. Trimming stripped 1 base from V and 5 bases from J, with 2 bases between. Germline V gives CDR1 SNHLY, CDR2 FYNNEI. CDR3 in DNA: TGTGCCAGCAGTGAAGAATATGGCTACACCTTC. Translating gives CASSEEYGYTF.

The J gene is TRBJ1-2, the V gene TRBV18, with D possibly being TRBD1 (6 bases). There are 14 residues in the CDR3. Per germline, CDR1 KGHSH and CDR2 LQKENI. Between the trimmed V and J ends, which lost 2 bases and 8 bases, there was a span of 15 bases. The CDR3 sequence is CASSPSGGEGGYTF. DNA of the CDR3: TGTGCCAGCTCACCAAGCGGGGGCGAGGGCGGCTACACCTTC.

This chain joins TRBV11-2 and TRBJ2-2; D ambiguous. Germline CDR1 is SGHAT and CDR2 is FQNNGV. The germline V and J ends were trimmed by 4 bases and 3 bases, with 3 bases remaining between them. The CDR3 spans 12 residues. CDR3 in amino acids: CASSWDTGELFF. As DNA, the CDR3 is TGTGCCAGCAGCTGGGACACCGGGGAGCTGTTTTTT.